This T cell receptor beta chain emerged from a study of CD8+ T cells in alopecia areata. The overall study: Patients received oral tofacitinib, 5 to 10 mg twice daily, for moderate-to-severe alopecia areata.

RNA, once extracted, was reverse transcribed into cDNA for use as the sequencing template. The table came from immunoSEQ multiplex PCR; TCRdb's copy has only in-frame clones and leaves some out. The sample records about 120,000 clones, about 50% being singletons. Trimming cost V 3 bases and J 3 bases; bases outside gene matches: 4. The CDR3 has 15 amino acids. Concerning this clone itself: Its target is unknown.

Broader study findings: During tofacitinib treatment, many expanded lesional clones remained in scalp and blood.

As to treatment: oral pan-JAK inhibitor, 5-10 mg twice daily. Cell sorting on a FACSAria was used to separate CD4+ and CD8+ T cells from the PBMCs. The V and J genes are TRBV23-1 and TRBJ2-7; 11 positions agree with TRBD2. TRBV23-1 has ORF status, its function being uncertain. The sample in question was CD4+ T cells sorted from blood, obtained at week 4, from a patient treated with tofacitinib. This receptor was identified in a human donor with alopecia areata. CDR3 amino acids: CASSHLAGGDYEQYF. Here the CDR3 DNA reads TGCGCCAGCAGTCACTTAGCGGGAGGGGACTACGAGCAGTACTTC.